Reported below is one T cell receptor (beta chain). V was shortened by 11 bases and J by 9 bases, with 20 bases between the two germline ends. Germline V CDR1 and CDR2: MNHEY, SVGAGI. This CDR3 region has 13 residues. Assay used: immunoSEQ multiplex PCR; TCRdb lists only in-frame clones, some missing. Altogether 450,000 to 500,000 clones are present, about 90% being singletons, with the ten largest covering under 0.75%. The entry originates in a study of blood T cell repertoires in COVID-19. This TCR derives from a woman younger than 35 who had recovered from COVID-19. The sequencing input was PBMCs or T cells enriched from blood (not recorded which). The rearrangement links TRBV6-5 to TRBJ1-5, with D unclear. CDR3 nucleotides: TGTGCCGCGGGAACAAGTTCCGAGTCGCCCCAGCATTTT. As protein: CAAGTSSESPQHF.